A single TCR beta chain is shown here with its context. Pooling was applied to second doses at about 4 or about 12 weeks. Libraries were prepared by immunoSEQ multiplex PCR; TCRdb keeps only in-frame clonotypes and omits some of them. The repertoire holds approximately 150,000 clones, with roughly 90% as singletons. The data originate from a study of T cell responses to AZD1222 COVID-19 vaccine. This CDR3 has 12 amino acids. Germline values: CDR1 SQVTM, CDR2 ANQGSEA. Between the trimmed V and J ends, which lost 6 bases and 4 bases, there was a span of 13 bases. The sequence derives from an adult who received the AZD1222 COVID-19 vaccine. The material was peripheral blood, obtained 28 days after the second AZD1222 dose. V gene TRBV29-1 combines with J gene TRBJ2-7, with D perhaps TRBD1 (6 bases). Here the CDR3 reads CSVLDSAYEQYF. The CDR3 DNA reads TGCAGCGTCCTGGACAGCGCATACGAGCAGTACTTC.